What follows describes a single TCR beta chain. Its antigen is undetermined. The data derive from a study of T cell responses to AZD1222 COVID-19 vaccine. The V gene lost 4 bases and the J gene lost 2 bases, with 12 bases spanning the gap. The CDR3 covers 14 residues. From germline, CDR1 is MGHDK and CDR2 SYGVNS. Assay used: immunoSEQ multiplex PCR; TCRdb lists only in-frame clones, some missing. The sample lists some 95,000 clones, roughly 91% occurring once. General study results and limits: With two AZD1222 doses given, Spike-specific TCR breadth and depth both rose. Donors in the cohort were predominantly white British and more often female, and clonal diversity was possibly underestimated.

Sequences were derived from peripheral blood, sampled on day 0 of MenACWY control vaccination. This sequence originates from an adult in good health. The V and J genes are TRBV25-1 and TRBJ2-7; D is unclear. The chain's CDR3 is CASSAPRAAYEQYF. The CDR3 nucleotides read TGTGCCAGCAGTGCACCCCGGGCCGCCTACGAGCAGTACTTC.